This is a list of T cell receptor beta chains from one sample in a study of blood T cell repertoires in COVID-19. Produced via immunoSEQ multiplex PCR; TCRdb's table is partial and in-frame only. Of about 140,000 clones listed, 81% were seen once; the top ten hold roughly 8.1%. Sequenced input: peripheral blood. The receptors derive from a woman between 55 and 75 years old with active or convalescent COVID-19. Each CDR3 is given with its conserved first and last residue. A D gene is named only where the DNA matches it firmly. The size entry is marked missing in some rows and otherwise reads once, few, many or a size class.

v_call,j_call,clone_size,d_call,cdr3_aa,cdr3_nt
TRBV10-3,TRBJ2-3,NA,TRBD2,CAISEGLAGITDTQYF,TGTGCCATCAGTGAAGGGCTAGCGGGGATCACAGATACGCAGTATTTT
TRBV28,TRBJ2-1,NA,TRBD1,CASSLETGGRNEQFF,TGTGCCAGCAGTTTAGAGACAGGGGGCAGGAATGAGCAGTTCTTC
TRBV2,TRBJ1-5,NA,TRBD1,CASSVGQGFNPPQHF,TGTGCCAGCAGTGTAGGACAGGGATTTAATCCGCCCCAGCATTTT
TRBV6-2/TRBV6-3,TRBJ2-1,NA,NA,CASSYSGGARAGGNEQFF,TGTGCCAGCAGTTACTCTGGAGGCGCCAGGGCCGGGGGCAATGAGCAGTTCTTC
TRBV28,TRBJ1-5,NA,TRBD1,CASSYRDRGTKPQHF,TGTGCCAGCAGTTACCGGGACAGGGGGACGAAGCCCCAGCATTTT
TRBV28,TRBJ1-6,NA,NA,CASSRVGGMDSPLHF,TGTGCCAGCAGCCGAGTTGGGGGGATGGATTCACCCCTCCACTTT
TRBV27,TRBJ2-3,NA,NA,CASRPYEVDTQYF,TGTGCCAGCAGGCCCTATGAGGTAGATACGCAGTATTTT
TRBV6-2/TRBV6-3,TRBJ2-1,NA,TRBD2,CASSYSAFVAGGSNEQFF,TGTGCCAGCAGTTACTCGGCTTTTGTGGCGGGAGGGAGCAATGAGCAGTTCTTC
TRBV10-3,TRBJ2-5,many,NA,CAISPEGDGETQYF,TGTGCCATCAGTCCCGAGGGTGATGGGGAGACCCAGTACTTC
TRBV19,TRBJ2-6,NA,NA,CASSISTVSGANVLTF,TGTGCCAGTAGTATATCGACAGTCTCTGGGGCCAACGTCCTGACTTTC
TRBV19,TRBJ1-1,NA,NA,CASSPPAGFRTEAFF,TGTGCCAGTAGTCCCCCGGCGGGGTTTCGCACTGAAGCTTTCTTT
TRBV3-1/TRBV3-2,TRBJ1-1,NA,NA,CASSPSRGVNTEAFF,TGTGCCAGCAGCCCCTCAAGAGGCGTCAACACTGAAGCTTTCTTT
TRBV6-4,TRBJ2-3,NA,TRBD1,CASSPTGVGTDTQYF,TGTGCCAGCAGCCCTACAGGGGTGGGGACAGATACGCAGTATTTT
TRBV29-1,TRBJ2-3,NA,TRBD2,CSVYLAGADTQYF,TGCAGCGTTTACCTAGCGGGAGCAGATACGCAGTATTTT
TRBV14,TRBJ2-3,NA,TRBD2,CASSRSGGGHTDTQYF,TGTGCCAGCAGCCGATCTGGCGGGGGGCACACAGATACGCAGTATTTT
TRBV19,TRBJ1-1,NA,TRBD1,CAVLDRGLENTEAFF,TGTGCCGTCCTGGACAGGGGGCTTGAGAACACTGAAGCTTTCTTT
TRBV19,TRBJ1-4,NA,NA,CASSSGGEKLFF,TGTGCCAGTAGCAGCGGGGGCGAAAAACTGTTTTTT
TRBV7-2,TRBJ1-6,NA,NA,CASSLVESSPLHF,TGTGCCAGCAGCTTAGTCGAGAGTTCACCCCTCCACTTT
TRBV7-3,TRBJ2-1,NA,TRBD2,CASSLTGGYNEQFF,TGTGCCAGCAGCCTAACGGGAGGGTACAATGAGCAGTTCTTC
TRBV4-3,TRBJ1-3,NA,NA,CASSQIWGAGNTIYF,TGCGCCAGCAGCCAAATTTGGGGAGCCGGAAACACCATATATTTT
TRBV18,TRBJ2-1,NA,TRBD1,CASSPRGQSSYNEQFF,TGTGCCAGCTCACCAAGGGGGCAGAGCTCCTACAATGAGCAGTTCTTC
TRBV10-2,TRBJ2-5,NA,NA,CASRRVSLGETQYF,TGCGCCAGCAGACGAGTTAGTCTCGGGGAGACCCAGTACTTC
TRBV4-3,TRBJ2-3,NA,TRBD2,CASSQDITSGREYF,TGCGCCAGCAGCCAAGATATAACTAGCGGGAGGGAATATTTT
TRBV28,TRBJ1-2,NA,NA,CASKTGDYGYTF,TGTGCCAGCAAAACAGGAGACTATGGCTACACCTTC
TRBV18,TRBJ1-3,NA,NA,CASSPLTEGGGNTIYF,TGTGCCAGCTCACCACTGACAGAAGGTGGAGGAAACACCATATATTTT
TRBV27,TRBJ2-1,NA,TRBD2,CASSLSLAGENEQFF,TGTGCCAGCAGTTTATCCCTAGCGGGAGAGAATGAGCAGTTCTTC
TRBV27,TRBJ1-6,NA,NA,CASSLYEGGGSGSPLHF,TGTGCCAGCAGTTTATATGAAGGGGGGGGGTCTGGTTCACCCCTCCACTTT
TRBV27,TRBJ2-3,NA,TRBD2,CASSAKTRLAGDLYTQYF,TGTGCCAGCAGTGCCAAAACTCGACTAGCGGGGGATTTGTATACGCAGTATTTT
TRBV7-3,TRBJ2-1,NA,TRBD2,CASSPLPPGTSGRYNEQFF,TGTGCCAGCAGCCCTCTACCGCCCGGCACTAGCGGGCGTTACAATGAGCAGTTCTTC
TRBV18,TRBJ1-6,NA,NA,CASSPATDAYSPLHF,TGTGCCAGCTCACCTGCGACAGATGCCTATTCACCCCTCCACTTT
TRBV28,TRBJ2-3,NA,TRBD1,CASSFSDRGTDTQYF,TGTGCCAGCAGTTTTTCGGACAGGGGAACAGATACGCAGTATTTT
TRBV5-4,TRBJ2-5,NA,TRBD2,CASSLVAGLGETQYF,TGTGCCAGCAGCTTGGTAGCGGGGCTAGGGGAGACCCAGTACTTC
TRBV6-6,TRBJ1-5,NA,NA,CASSKGGGRFEPQHF,TGTGCCAGCAGTAAGGGTGGCGGGAGATTTGAGCCCCAGCATTTT
TRBV27,TRBJ1-3,NA,NA,CASSYRSGNTIYF,TGTGCCAGCAGTTATCGCTCTGGAAACACCATATATTTT
TRBV5-1,TRBJ2-1,once,TRBD2,CASSASGSSYNEQFF,TGCGCCAGCAGTGCGAGCGGGAGCTCCTACAATGAGCAGTTCTTC
TRBV7-9,TRBJ1-4,NA,NA,CASSLSEAGGYEKLFF,TGTGCCAGCAGCTTAAGTGAGGCTGGGGGCTATGAAAAACTGTTTTTT
TRBV2,TRBJ1-5,few,NA,CASSTRAGNQPQHF,TGTGCCAGCAGTACCAGGGCCGGCAATCAGCCCCAGCATTTT
TRBV7-2,TRBJ2-3,NA,TRBD2,CASSLSGTRAMGTQYF,TGTGCCAGCAGCTTAAGCGGGACTAGGGCGATGGGTACGCAGTATTTT
TRBV19,TRBJ2-5,NA,NA,CASSRGAVPGETQYF,TGTGCCAGCAGCCGGGGGGCCGTACCGGGGGAGACCCAGTACTTC
TRBV6-5,TRBJ1-6,NA,TRBD1,CASSREQGVGSPLHF,TGTGCCAGCAGTAGAGAACAGGGGGTCGGGTCACCCCTCCACTTT
TRBV28,TRBJ1-2,NA,NA,CASSVGGYGYTF,TGTGCCAGCAGCGTAGGAGGCTATGGCTACACCTTC
TRBV29-1,TRBJ2-1,NA,NA,CSSSRGASYNEQFF,TGCAGCTCTTCCCGGGGGGCTTCCTACAATGAGCAGTTCTTC
TRBV6-6,TRBJ2-1,NA,NA,CASSYNGEQFF,TGTGCCAGCAGTTACAACGGTGAGCAGTTCTTC
TRBV28,TRBJ1-2,NA,NA,CASSLYKSNYGYTF,TGTGCCAGCAGTTTATATAAGAGTAACTATGGCTACACCTTC
TRBV27,TRBJ1-5,NA,NA,CASSLFPGFQPQHF,TGTGCCAGCAGTTTATTTCCAGGGTTCCAGCCCCAGCATTTT
TRBV6-5,TRBJ1-1,few,TRBD1,CASSLLNIRGKAFF,TGTGCCAGCAGTCTACTAAACATCAGGGGGAAAGCTTTCTTT
TRBV5-1,TRBJ2-3,NA,TRBD2,CASSGLAGGGPDTQYF,TGCGCCAGCAGCGGCTTAGCGGGAGGAGGGCCAGATACGCAGTATTTT
TRBV2,TRBJ1-4,once,NA,CASRWAATNEKLFF,TGTGCCAGCAGATGGGCCGCAACTAATGAAAAACTGTTTTTT